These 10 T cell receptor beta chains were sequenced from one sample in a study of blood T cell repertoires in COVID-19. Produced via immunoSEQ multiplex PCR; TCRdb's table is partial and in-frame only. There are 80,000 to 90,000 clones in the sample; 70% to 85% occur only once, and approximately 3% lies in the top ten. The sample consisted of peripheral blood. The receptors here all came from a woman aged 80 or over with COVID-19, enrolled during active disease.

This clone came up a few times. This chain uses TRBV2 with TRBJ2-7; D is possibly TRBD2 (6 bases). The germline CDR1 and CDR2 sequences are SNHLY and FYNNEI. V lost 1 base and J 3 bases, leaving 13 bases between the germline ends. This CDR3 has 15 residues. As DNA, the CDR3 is TGTGCCAGCAGTGAAGGGCGGGGAATTTTCTACGAGCAGTACTTC. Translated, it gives CASSEGRGIFYEQYF.

The CDR3 DNA reads TGTGCCAGCAGTTACGGCAGGGATTTAAGCTACACCTTC. Translating it yields CASSYGRDLSYTF. The chain combines TRBV6-5 with TRBJ1-2; maybe TRBD1 (5 bases). Germline CDR1 and CDR2: MNHEY and SVGAGI. This CDR3 comprises 13 residues. The germline V and J ends were trimmed by 2 bases and 9 bases, with 13 bases remaining between them.

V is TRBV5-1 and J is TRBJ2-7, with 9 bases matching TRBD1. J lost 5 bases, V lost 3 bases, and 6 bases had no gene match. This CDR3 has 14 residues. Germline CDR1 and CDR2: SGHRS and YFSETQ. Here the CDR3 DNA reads TGCGCCAGCAGCTACTGGGACAGGGAAGACGAGCAGTACTTC. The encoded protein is CASSYWDREDEQYF.

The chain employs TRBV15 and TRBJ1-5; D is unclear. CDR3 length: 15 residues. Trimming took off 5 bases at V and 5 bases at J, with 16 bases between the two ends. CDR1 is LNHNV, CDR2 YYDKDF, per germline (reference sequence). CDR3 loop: CATSPSRVPYQPQHF. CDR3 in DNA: TGTGCCACCAGCCCCTCCCGGGTCCCTTATCAGCCCCAGCATTTT.

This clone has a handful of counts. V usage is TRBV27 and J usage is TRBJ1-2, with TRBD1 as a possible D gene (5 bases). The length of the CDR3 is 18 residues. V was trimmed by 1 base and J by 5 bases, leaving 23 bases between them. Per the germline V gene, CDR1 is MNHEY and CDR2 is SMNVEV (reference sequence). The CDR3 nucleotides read TGTGCCAGCAGTTTATATTACCAGGGTGGGCCTCCGGAGTATGGCTACACCTTC. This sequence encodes CASSLYYQGGPPEYGYTF.

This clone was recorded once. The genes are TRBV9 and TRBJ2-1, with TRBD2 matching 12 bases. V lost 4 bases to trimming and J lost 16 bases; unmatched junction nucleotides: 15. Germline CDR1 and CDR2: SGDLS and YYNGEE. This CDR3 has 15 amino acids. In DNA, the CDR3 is TGTGCCAGCAGCTCCGGGACTAGCGGGCTTCACGAGAAATTCTTC. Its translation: CASSSGTSGLHEKFF. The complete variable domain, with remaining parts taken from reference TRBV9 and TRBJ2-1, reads DSGVTQTPKHLITATGQRVTLRCSPRSGDLSVYWYQQSLDQGLQFLIQYYNGEERAKGNILERFSAQQFPDLHSELNLSSLELGDSALYFCASSSGTSGLHEKFFGPGTRLTVL.

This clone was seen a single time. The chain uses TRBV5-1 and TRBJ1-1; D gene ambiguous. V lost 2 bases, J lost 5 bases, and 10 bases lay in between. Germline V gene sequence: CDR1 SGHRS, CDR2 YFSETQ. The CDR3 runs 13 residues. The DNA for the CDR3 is TGCGCCAGCAGCTTAACCGACGGGACTGAAGCTTTCTTT. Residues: CASSLTDGTEAFF.

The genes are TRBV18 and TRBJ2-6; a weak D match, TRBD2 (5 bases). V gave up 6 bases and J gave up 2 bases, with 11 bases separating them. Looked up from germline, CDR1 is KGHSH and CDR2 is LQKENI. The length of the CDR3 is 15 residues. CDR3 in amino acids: CASSPNGAGANVLTF. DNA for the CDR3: TGTGCCAGCTCTCCCAACGGGGCTGGGGCCAACGTCCTGACTTTC.

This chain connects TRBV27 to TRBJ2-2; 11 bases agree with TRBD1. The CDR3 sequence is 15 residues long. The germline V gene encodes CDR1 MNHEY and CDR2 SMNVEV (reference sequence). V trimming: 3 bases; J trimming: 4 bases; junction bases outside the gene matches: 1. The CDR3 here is CASSFGQGATGELFF. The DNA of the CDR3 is TGTGCCAGCAGTTTTGGACAGGGGGCCACCGGGGAGCTGTTTTTT.

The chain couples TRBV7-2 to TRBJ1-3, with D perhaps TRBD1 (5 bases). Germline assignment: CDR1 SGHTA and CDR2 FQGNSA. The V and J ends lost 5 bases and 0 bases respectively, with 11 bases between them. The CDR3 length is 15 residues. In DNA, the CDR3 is TGTGCCAGCAGCCCACGACAGACCTCTGGAAACACCATATATTTT. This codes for CASSPRQTSGNTIYF. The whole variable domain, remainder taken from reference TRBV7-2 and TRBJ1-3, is GAGVSQSPSNKVTEKGKDVELRCDPISGHTALYWYRQSLGQGLEFLIYFQGNSAPDKSGLPSDRFSAERTGGSVSTLTIQRTQQEDSAVYLCASSPRQTSGNTIYFGEGSWLTVV.